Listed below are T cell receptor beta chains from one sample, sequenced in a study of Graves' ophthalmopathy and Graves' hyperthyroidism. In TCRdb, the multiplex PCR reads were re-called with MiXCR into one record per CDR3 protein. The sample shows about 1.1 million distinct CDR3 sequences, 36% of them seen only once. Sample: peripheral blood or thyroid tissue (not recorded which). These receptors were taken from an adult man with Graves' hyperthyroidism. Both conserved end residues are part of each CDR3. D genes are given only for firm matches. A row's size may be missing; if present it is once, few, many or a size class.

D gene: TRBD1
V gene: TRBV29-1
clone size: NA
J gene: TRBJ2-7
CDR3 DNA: TGCAGCTCGGGACAGGGGATCTACGAGCAGTACTTC
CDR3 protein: CSSGQGIYEQYF

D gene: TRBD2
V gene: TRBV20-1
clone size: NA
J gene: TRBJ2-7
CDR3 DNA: TGCAGTGCTAGTTCGGCTAGCGGGGCCTACGAGCAGTACTTC
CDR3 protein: CSASSASGAYEQYF

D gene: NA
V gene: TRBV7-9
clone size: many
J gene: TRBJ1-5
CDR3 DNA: TGTGCCAGCAGCTCGGGGACCCCGAATCAGCCCCAGCATTTT
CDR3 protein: CASSSGTPNQPQHF

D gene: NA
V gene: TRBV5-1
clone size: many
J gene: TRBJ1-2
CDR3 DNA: TGCGCCAGCAGCTTGGGACATTTAGCTAACTATGGCTACACCTTC
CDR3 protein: CASSLGHLANYGYTF

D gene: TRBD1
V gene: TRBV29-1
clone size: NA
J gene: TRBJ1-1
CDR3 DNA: TGCAGCGTCGTGGACCGGGACAGTGAAGCTTTCTTT
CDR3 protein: CSVVDRDSEAFF

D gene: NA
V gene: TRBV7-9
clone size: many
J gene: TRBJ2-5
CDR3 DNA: TGTGCCACATTGTCAGGACCAGGACTGGAGACCCAGTACTTC
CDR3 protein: CATLSGPGLETQYF

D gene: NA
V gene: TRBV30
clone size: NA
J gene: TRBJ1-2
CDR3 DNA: TGTGTACGGTCAGGAAACTATGGCTACACCTTC
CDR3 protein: CVRSGNYGYTF

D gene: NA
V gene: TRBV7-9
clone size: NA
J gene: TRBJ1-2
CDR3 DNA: TGTGCCAGCAGCTACTCGACACGCGGCTACACCTTC
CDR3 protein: CASSYSTRGYTF

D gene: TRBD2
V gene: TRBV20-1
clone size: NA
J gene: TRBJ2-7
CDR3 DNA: TGCAGTGCCCACCTAGCGGGAGGACCCTACGAGCAGTACTTC
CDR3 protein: CSAHLAGGPYEQYF

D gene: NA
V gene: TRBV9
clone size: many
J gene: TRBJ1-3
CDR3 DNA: TGTGCCAGCAGCTTCGCCGGGAGAGCTGGAAACACCATATATTTT
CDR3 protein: CASSFAGRAGNTIYF

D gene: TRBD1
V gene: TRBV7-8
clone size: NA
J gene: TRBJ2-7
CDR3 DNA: TGTGCCAGCAGGTCTGGGACAGAACTAACCTACGAGCAGTACTTC
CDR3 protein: CASRSGTELTYEQYF

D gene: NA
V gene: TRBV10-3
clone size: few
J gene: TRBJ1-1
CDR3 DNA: TGTGCCATCATGGGACTAGCTTTCTTT
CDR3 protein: CAIMGLAFF

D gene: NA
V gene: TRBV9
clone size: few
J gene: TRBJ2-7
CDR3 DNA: TGTGCCAGCAGCGTAGGGGGAGGGGGTCATTCCTCGCCCTACGAGCAGTACTTC
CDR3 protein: CASSVGGGGHSSPYEQYF

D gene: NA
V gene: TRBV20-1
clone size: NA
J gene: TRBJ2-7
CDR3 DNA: TGCAGTGCCCCTGGACTGAGAGGAGGCGAGCAGTACTTC
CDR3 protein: CSAPGLRGGEQYF

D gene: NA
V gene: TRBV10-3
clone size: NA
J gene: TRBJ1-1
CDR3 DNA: TGTGCCATCAGGGGACCGGGTGAGGGCACTGAAGCTTTCTTT
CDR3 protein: CAIRGPGEGTEAFF

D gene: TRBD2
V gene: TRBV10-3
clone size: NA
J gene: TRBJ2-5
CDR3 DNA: TGTGCCATCATGATCGGACTAGCGGACAATGAGCAGTACTTC
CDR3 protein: CAIMIGLADNEQYF

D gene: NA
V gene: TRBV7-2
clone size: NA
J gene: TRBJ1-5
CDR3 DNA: TGTGCCAGCAGCCAAGATCTGTCGGGAGGGGGGTTGGGGCCCCAGCATTTT
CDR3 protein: CASSQDLSGGGLGPQHF

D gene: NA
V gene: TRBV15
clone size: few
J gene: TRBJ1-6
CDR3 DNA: TGTGCCACCAGCAGAGGAGGGGCATCACCCCTCCACTTT
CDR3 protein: CATSRGGASPLHF

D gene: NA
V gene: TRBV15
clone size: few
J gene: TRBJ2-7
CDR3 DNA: TGTGCCACCAGCAGAGAACAGGACCCTTCCTACGAGCAGTACTTC
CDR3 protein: CATSREQDPSYEQYF

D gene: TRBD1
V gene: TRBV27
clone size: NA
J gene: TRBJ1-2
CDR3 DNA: TGTGCCAGCAGTTTAAGCGCGACAGGGGGCCGTGGCTACACCTTC
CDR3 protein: CASSLSATGGRGYTF

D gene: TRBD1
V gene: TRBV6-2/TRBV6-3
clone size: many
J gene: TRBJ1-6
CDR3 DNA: TGTGCCAGCAGTTACCCAGGGGGCGATTCACCCCTCCACTTT
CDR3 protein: CASSYPGGDSPLHF

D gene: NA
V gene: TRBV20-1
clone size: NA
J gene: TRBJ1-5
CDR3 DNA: TGCAGTGCTAGACAGGGGATCTGGTCGCATCAGCCCCAGCATTTT
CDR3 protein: CSARQGIWSHQPQHF

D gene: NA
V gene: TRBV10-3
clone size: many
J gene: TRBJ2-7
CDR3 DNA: TGTGCCATCAGTGGGATGGACGGTTACGAGCAGTACTTC
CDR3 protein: CAISGMDGYEQYF

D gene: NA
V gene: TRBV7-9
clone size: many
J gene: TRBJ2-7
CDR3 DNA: TGTGCCAGCAGTCCCGAGCCGGTTAGCTCCTACGAGCAGTACTTC
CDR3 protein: CASSPEPVSSYEQYF

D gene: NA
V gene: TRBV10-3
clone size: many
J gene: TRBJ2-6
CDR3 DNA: TGTGCCATCAGTGCCGGGACTGGGGCCAACGTCCTGACTTTC
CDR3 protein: CAISAGTGANVLTF

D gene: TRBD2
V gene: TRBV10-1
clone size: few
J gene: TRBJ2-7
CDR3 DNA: TGTGCCAGCAGTTTGGGGCTAGCGGTAAACGAGCAGTACTTC
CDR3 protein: CASSLGLAVNEQYF

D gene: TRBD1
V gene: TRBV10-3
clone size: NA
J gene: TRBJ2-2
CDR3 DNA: TGTGCCAGCAGCCGAAGGACAGGGAGGACCGGGGAGCTGTTTTTT
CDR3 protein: CASSRRTGRTGELFF

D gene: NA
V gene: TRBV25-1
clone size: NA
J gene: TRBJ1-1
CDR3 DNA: TGTGCCAGCAGTGAACCTTCGACCGCGAGGGCTTTCTTT
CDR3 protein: CASSEPSTARAFF

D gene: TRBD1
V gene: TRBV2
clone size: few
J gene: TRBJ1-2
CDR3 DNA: TGTGCCACCCCAAAACCAGGGGGGCTAGGTGGCTACACCTTC
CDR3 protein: CATPKPGGLGGYTF

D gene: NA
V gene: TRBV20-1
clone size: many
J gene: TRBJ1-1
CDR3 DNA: TGCAGTGCTAGATGGCGGCAGGAAGCTTTCTTT
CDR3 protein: CSARWRQEAFF

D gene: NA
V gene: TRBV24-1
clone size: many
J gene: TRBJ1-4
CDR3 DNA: TGTGCCACCAGTGATGGGGACCGCCTAAAACTGTTTTTT
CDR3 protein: CATSDGDRLKLFF

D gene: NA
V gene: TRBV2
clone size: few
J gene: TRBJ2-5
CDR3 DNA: TGTGCCAGCAGTGATGGGGGTCGCCAAGAGACCCAGTACTTC
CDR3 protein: CASSDGGRQETQYF

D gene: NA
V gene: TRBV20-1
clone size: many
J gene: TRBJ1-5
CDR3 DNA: TGCAGTGCTAGGCTCGACTCGAATCAGCCCCAGCATTTT
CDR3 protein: CSARLDSNQPQHF

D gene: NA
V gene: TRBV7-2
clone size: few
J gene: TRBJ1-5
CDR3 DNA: TGTGCCAGCAGCTTAGTTGCTCAGCCCCAGCATTTT
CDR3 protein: CASSLVAQPQHF

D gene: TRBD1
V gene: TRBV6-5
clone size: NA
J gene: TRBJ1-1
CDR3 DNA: TGTGCCAGCAGTTACTCGGACAGGGTTTACACTGAAGCTTTCTTT
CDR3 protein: CASSYSDRVYTEAFF

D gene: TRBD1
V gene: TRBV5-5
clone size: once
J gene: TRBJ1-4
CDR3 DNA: TGTGCCAGCAGTCTTCCCGGGACAGGGGGAATCGTGTCAACTAATGAAAAACTGTTTTTT
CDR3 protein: CASSLPGTGGIVSTNEKLFF

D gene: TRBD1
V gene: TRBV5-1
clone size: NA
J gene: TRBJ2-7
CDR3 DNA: TGCGCCAGCAGGGGGGGACAGGGCCCTTACGGGCAGTACTTC
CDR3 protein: CASRGGQGPYGQYF

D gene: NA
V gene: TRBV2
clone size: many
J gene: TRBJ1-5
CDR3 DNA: TGTGCCAGCAGGGCCGATGCTGGGGTGAGCAATCAGCCCCAGCATTTT
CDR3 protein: CASRADAGVSNQPQHF

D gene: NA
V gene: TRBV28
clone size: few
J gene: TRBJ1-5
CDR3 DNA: TGTGCCAGCAGTTTATGGGACTCTTATCAGCCCCAGCATTTT
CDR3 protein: CASSLWDSYQPQHF

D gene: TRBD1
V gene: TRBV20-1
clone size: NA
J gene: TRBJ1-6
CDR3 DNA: TGCAGTGCCCAGACAGGGGCGAATTCACCCCTCCACTTT
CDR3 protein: CSAQTGANSPLHF

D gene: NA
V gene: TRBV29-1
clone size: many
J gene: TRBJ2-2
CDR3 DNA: TGCAGCGTTGATGGAAACACCGGGGAGCTGTTTTTT
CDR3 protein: CSVDGNTGELFF

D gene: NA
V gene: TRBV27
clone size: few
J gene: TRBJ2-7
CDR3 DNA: TGTGCCAGCAGTCACCAGACTGGCTACGAGCAGTACTTC
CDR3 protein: CASSHQTGYEQYF

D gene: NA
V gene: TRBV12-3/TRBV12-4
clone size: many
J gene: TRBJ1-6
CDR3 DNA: TGTGCCAGCAGCAGCCCGGGGATCCGTAATTCACCCCTCCACTTT
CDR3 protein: CASSSPGIRNSPLHF

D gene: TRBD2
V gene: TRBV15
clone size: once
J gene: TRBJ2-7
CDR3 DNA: TGTGCCACCAGCAGCAACCTACTAGCGGGAGCCTACGAGCAGTACTTC
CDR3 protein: CATSSNLLAGAYEQYF

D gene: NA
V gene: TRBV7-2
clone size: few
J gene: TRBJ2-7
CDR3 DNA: TGTGCCAGCAGTAACAGAGGGGCCAGCTCCTACGAGCAGTACTTC
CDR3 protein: CASSNRGASSYEQYF

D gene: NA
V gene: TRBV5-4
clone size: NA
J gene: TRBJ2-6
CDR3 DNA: TGTGCCAGCAGCTATCTCGGTGGTGGGGCCAACGTCCTGACTTTC
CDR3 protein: CASSYLGGGANVLTF

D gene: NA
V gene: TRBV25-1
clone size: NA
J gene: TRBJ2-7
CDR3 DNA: TGTGCCAGCAAAGGATCGCAGGGAGAAAGTGCCTACGAGCAGTACTTC
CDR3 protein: CASKGSQGESAYEQYF

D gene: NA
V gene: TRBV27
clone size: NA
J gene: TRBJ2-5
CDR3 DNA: TGTGCCAGCAGTTTCGGGGAAGGAGAGACCCAGTACTTC
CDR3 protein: CASSFGEGETQYF

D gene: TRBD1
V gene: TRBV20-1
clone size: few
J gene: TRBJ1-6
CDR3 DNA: TGCAGTGCTAGAGAGGGACAGGGAACTTCACCCCTCCACTTT
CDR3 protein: CSAREGQGTSPLHF